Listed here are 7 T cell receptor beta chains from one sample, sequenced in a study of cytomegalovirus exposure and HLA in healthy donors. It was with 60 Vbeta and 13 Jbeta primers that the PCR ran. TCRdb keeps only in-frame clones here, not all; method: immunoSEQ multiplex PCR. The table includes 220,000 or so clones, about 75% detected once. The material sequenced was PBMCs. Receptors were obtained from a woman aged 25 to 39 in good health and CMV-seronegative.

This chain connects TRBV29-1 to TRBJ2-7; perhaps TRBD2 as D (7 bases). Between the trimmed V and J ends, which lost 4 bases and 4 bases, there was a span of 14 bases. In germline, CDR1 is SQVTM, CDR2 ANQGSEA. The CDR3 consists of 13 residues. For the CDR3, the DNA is TGCAGCGTTGCCAAAGGGGGGGCTTACGAGCAGTACTTC. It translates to CSVAKGGAYEQYF.

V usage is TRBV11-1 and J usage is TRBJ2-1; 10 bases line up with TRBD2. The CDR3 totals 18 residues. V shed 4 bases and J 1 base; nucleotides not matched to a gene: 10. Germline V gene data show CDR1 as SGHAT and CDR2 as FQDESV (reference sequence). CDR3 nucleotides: TGTGCCAGCAGCTCTCAGCGGGAGGGCCCCAGGTCCTACAATGAGCAGTTCTTC. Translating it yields CASSSQREGPRSYNEQFF.

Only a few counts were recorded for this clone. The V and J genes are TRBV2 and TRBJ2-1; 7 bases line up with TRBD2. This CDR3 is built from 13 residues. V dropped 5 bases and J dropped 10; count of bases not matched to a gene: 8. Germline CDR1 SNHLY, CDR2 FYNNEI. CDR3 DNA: TGTGCCAGCAGTTCCGCGGGGGAGGGGGAGCAGTTCTTC. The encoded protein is CASSSAGEGEQFF.

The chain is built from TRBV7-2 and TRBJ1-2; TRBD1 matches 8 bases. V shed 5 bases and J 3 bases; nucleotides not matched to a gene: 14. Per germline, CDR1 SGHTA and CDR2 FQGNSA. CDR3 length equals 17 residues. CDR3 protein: CASSPEIGQGADYGYTF. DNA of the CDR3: TGTGCCAGCAGCCCCGAGATTGGGCAGGGGGCTGACTATGGCTACACCTTC.

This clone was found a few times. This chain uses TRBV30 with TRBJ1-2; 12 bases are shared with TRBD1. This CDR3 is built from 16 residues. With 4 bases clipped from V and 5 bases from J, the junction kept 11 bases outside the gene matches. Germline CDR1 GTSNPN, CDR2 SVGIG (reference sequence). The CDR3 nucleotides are TGTGCCTGGACTCTCTCCGGGACAGGGGGCAGATATGGCTACACCTTC. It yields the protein CAWTLSGTGGRYGYTF.

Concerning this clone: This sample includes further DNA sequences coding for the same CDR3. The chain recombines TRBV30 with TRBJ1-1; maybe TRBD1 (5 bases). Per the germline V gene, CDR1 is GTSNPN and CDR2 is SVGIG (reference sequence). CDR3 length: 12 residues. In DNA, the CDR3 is TGTGCATCAACCCAGGGTGGCACTGAAGCTTTCTTT. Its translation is CASTQGGTEAFF.

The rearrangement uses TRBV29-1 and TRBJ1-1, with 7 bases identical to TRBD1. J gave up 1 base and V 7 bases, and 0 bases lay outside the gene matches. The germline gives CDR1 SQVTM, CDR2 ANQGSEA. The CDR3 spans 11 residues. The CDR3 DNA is TGCAGCGGGGACAGGAACACTGAAGCTTTCTTT. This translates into CSGDRNTEAFF.